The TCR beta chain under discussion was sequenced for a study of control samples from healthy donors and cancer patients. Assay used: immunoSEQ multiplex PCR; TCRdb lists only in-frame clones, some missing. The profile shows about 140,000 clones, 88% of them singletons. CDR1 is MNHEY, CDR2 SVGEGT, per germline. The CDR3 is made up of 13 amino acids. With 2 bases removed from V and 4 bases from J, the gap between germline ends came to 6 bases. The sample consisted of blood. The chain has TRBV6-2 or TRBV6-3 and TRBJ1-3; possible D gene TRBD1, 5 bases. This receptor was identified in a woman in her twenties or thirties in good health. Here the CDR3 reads CASSYGGGNTIYF. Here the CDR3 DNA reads TGTGCCAGCAGTTACGGGGGAGGAAACACCATATATTTT.